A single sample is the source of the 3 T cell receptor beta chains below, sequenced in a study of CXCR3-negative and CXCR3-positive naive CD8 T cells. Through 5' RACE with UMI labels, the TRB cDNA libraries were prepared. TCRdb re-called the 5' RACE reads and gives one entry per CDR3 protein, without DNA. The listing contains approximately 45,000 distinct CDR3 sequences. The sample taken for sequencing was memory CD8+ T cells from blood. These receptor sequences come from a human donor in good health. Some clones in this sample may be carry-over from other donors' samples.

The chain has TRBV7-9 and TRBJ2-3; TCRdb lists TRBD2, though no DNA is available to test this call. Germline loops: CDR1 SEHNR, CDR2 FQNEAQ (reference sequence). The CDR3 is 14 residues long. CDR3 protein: CASSPTLSGSAQYF.

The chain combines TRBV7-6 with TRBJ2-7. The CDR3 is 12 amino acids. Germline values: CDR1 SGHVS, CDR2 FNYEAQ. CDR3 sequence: CASSPYQDEQYF.

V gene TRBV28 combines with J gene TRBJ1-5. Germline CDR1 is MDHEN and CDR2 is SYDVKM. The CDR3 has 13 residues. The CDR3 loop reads CASSKDSNQPQHF.